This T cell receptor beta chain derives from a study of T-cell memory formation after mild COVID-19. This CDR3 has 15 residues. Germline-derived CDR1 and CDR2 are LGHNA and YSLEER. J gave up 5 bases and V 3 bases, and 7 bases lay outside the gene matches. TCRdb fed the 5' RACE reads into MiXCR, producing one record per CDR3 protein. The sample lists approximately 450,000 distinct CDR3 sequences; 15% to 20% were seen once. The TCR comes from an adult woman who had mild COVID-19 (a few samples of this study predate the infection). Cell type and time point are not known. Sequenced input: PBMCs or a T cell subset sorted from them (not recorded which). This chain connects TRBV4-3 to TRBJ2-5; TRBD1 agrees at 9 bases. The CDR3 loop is CASSHAGTGYETQYF. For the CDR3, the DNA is TGCGCCAGCAGCCATGCCGGGACAGGGTATGAGACCCAGTACTTC.